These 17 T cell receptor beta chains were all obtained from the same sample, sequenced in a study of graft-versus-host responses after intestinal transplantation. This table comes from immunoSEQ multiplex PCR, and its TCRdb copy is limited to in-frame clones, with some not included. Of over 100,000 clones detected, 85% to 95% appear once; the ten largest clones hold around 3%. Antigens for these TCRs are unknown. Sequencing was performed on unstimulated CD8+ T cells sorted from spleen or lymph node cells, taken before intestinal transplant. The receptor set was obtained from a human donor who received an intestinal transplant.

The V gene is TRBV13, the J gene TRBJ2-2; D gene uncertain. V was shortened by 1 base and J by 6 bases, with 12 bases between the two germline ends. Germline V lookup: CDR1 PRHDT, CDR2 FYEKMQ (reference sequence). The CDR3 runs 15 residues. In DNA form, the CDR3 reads TGTGCCAGCAGCTTAGAGGGTTCGTTAGCCGGGGAGCTGTTTTTT. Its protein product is CASSLEGSLAGELFF.

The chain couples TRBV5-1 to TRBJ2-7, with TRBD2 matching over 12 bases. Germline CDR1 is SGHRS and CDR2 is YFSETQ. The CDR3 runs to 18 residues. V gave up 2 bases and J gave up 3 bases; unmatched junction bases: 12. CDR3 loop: CASSFGLAGGLLYYEQYF. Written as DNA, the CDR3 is TGCGCCAGCAGCTTTGGGCTAGCGGGAGGGTTATTATACTACGAGCAGTACTTC. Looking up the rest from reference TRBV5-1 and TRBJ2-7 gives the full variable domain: KAGVTQTPRYLIKTRGQQVTLSCSPISGHRSVSWYQQTPGQGLQFLFEYFSETQRNKGNFPGRFSGRQFSNSRSEMNVSTLELGDSALYLCASSFGLAGGLLYYEQYFGPGTRLTVT.

This CDR3 reads CASSLRGRAYTGELFF. The CDR3 DNA reads as TGTGCCAGCAGCTTAAGGGGGAGGGCCTACACCGGGGAGCTGTTTTTT. The genes are TRBV7-3 and TRBJ2-2; 7 nucleotides line up with TRBD2. The germline V gene has CDR1 SGHTA and CDR2 FQGTGA. This CDR3 has 16 residues. Trimming at V came to 1 base and at J to 3 bases, leaving 5 bases not matched to a gene.

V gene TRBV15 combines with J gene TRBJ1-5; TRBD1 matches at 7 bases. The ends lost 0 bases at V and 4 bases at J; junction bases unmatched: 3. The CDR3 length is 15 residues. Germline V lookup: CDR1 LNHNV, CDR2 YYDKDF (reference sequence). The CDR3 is CATSRDSGGNQPQHF. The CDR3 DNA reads TGTGCCACCAGCAGAGATTCAGGGGGGAATCAGCCCCAGCATTTT. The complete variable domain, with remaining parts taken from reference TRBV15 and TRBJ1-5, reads DAMVIQNPRYQVTQFGKPVTLSCSQTLNHNVMYWYQQKSSQAPKLLFHYYDKDFNNEADTPDNFQSRRPNTSFCFLDIRSPGLGDTAMYLCATSRDSGGNQPQHFGDGTRLSIL.

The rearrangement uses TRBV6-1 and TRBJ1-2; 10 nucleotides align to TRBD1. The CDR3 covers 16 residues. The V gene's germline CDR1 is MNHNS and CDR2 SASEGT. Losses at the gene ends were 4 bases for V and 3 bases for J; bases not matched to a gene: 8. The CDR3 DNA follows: TGTGCCAGCAGTGCATCCGGGACAGGGGTCGACTATGGCTACACCTTC. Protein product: CASSASGTGVDYGYTF.

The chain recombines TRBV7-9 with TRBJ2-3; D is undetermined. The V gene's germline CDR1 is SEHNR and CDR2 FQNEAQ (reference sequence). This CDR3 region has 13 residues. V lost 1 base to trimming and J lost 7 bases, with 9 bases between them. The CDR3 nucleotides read TGTGCCAGCAGCTTAGGTTTAGGGAATACGCAGTATTTT. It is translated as CASSLGLGNTQYF.

CDR3 sequence (DNA): TGTGCCATCAGATCCCCGGTGGGACAGGGAATCCTTCGCAACAATGAGCAGTTCTTC. Encoded protein: CAIRSPVGQGILRNNEQFF. This chain joins TRBV10-3 and TRBJ2-1; 9 nucleotides line up with TRBD1. Germline V gene data show CDR1 as ENHRY and CDR2 as SYGVKD. The CDR3 runs 19 residues. The V gene end was trimmed by 6 bases and the J gene end by 5 bases; junction bases not matched to a gene: 20.

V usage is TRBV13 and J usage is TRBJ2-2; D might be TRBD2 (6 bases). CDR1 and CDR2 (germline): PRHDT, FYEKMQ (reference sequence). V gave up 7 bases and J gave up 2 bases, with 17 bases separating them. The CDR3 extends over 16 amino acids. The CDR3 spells CASTPRASVNTGELFF. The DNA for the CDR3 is TGTGCCAGCACCCCCAGGGCTAGCGTTAACACCGGGGAGCTGTTTTTT.

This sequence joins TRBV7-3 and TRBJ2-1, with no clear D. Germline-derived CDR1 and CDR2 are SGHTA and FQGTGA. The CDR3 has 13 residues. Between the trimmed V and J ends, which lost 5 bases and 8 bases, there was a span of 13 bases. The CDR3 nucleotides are TGTGCCAGCAGCGCCGGGCCTCACGATGAGCAGTTCTTC. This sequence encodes CASSAGPHDEQFF.

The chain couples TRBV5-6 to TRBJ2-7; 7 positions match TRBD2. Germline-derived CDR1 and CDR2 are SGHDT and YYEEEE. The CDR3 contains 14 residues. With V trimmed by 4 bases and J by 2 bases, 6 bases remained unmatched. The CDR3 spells CASSAGDGPYEQYF. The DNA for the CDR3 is TGTGCCAGCAGCGCGGGGGACGGTCCCTACGAGCAGTACTTC.

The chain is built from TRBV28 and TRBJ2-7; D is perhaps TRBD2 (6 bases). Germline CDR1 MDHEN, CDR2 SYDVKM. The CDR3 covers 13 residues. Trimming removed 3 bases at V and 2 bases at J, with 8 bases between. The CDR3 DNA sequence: TGTGCCAGCAGTTTGCCGGGGGCCTACGAGCAGTACTTC. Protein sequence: CASSLPGAYEQYF.

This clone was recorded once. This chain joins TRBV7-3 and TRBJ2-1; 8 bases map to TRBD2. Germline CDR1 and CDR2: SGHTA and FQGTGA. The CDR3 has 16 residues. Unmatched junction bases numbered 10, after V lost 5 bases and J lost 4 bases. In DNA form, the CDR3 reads TGTGCCAGCAGCCCTTTTAGCGGGATTTCATACAATGAGCAGTTCTTC. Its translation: CASSPFSGISYNEQFF.

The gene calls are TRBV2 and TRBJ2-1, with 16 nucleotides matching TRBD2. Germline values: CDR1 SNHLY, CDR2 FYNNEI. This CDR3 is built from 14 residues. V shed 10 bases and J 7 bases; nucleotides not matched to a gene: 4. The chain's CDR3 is CAIGTSGRANEQFF. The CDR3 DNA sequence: TGTGCCATAGGGACTAGCGGGAGGGCTAATGAGCAGTTCTTC.

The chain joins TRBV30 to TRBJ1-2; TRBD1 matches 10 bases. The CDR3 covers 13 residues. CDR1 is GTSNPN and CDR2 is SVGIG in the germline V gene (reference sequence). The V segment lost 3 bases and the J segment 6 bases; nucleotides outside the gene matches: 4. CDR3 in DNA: TGTGCCTGGAGCCATGGACAGGGGGATGGCTACACCTTC. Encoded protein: CAWSHGQGDGYTF.

Here the CDR3 DNA reads TGTGCCACCAGCTCGACCCTCGGACTGAACACCGGGGAGCTGTTTTTT. Translation: CATSSTLGLNTGELFF. The rearrangement joins TRBV15 to TRBJ2-2, with D possibly matching TRBD2 (5 bases). The germline V gene encodes CDR1 LNHNV and CDR2 YYDKDF (reference sequence). The germline V and J ends were trimmed by 5 bases and 1 base, with 14 bases remaining between them. The CDR3 spans 16 residues.

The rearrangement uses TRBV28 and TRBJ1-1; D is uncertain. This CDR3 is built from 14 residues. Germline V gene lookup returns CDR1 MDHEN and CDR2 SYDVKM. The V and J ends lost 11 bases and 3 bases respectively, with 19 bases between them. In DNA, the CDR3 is TGTGCCCACACACCTCGGGGATATTACACTGAAGCTTTCTTT. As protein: CAHTPRGYYTEAFF.

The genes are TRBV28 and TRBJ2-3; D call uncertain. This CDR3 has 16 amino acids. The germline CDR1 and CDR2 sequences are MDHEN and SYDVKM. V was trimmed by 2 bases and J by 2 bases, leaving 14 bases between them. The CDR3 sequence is CASSLTLSVYTDTQYF. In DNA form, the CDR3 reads TGTGCCAGCAGTTTAACGTTGTCGGTTTACACAGATACGCAGTATTTT. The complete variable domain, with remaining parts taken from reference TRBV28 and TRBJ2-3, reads DVKVTQSSRYLVKRTGEKVFLECVQDMDHENMFWYRQDPGLGLRLIYFSYDVKMKEKGDIPEGYSVSREKKERFSLILESASTNQTSMYLCASSLTLSVYTDTQYFGPGTRLTVL.